This T cell receptor (beta chain) emerged from a study of blood T cells in healthy people across ages. The V segment lost 2 bases and the J segment 5 bases; nucleotides outside the gene matches: 10. CDR3 length equals 16 residues. Germline V gene sequence: CDR1 ENHRY, CDR2 SYGVKD. Together with a sample-barcoded 5' primer, a J-beta primer mix was included in a second PCR lasting roughly 6 to 12 cycles. TCRdb reanalysed the 5' RACE reads using MiXCR and keeps one entry per CDR3 protein. Of nearly 800,000 distinct CDR3 sequences in the sample, 20% to 25% are singletons; the top ten hold roughly 3.8%. A few counts support this clonotype. These same records also appear under a second study, on T cells of mothers and their children. This second study notes: A few healthy Caucasian mothers, along with their six children, served as the donors.

This chain links TRBV10-3 with TRBJ2-5; TRBD2 matches at 8 bases. This clonotype was obtained from a boy between 5 and 17 years old in good health. Sequencing input: blood. CDR3 loop: CAISEGNAGGWETQYF. The CDR3 DNA follows: TGTGCCATCAGTGAGGGAAATGCGGGGGGCTGGGAGACCCAGTACTTC.